The next 20 T cell receptor beta chains were all read from a single sample in a study of lymphopenia after photon versus proton radiotherapy. Clones were read by immunoSEQ multiplex PCR, and TCRdb kept only the in-frame ones, dropping some. In the table there are 75,000 to 90,000 clones, about four fifths of which are singletons. The specimen comprised peripheral blood, sampled from a patient treated with proton-based radiotherapy. These receptors originate from a man aged 60 to 69 with pancreatic cancer.

The J gene is TRBJ2-2, the V gene TRBV6-4; TRBD1 matches at 8 bases. The CDR3 contains 14 residues. Trimming took 6 bases from V and 5 from J; bases not matched to a gene: 5. Per the germline V gene, CDR1 is MRHNA and CDR2 is SNTAGT. CDR3 residues: CASRRTGMTGELFF. The CDR3 coding sequence is TGTGCCAGCAGAAGGACAGGGATGACCGGGGAGCTGTTTTTT.

V gene TRBV21-1 combines with J gene TRBJ1-1; the table's TRBD1 call for D was not verified on the DNA. TRBV21-1 is assigned pseudogene status. The CDR3 extends over 16 amino acids. The CDR3 nucleotides read TGTGCCAGCAGCAAAGAGGGGACAGACGAGAACACTGAAGCTTTCTTT. Translating gives CASSKEGTDENTEAFF.

The chain is built from TRBV28 and TRBJ1-4, with D perhaps TRBD1 (5 bases). The CDR3 runs to 14 residues. From germline, CDR1 is MDHEN and CDR2 SYDVKM. The V end was cut by 5 bases, the J end by 8 bases, with 15 bases between. The CDR3 bases are TGTGCCAGCAGTCCCGGGGCCGCCGGGGAAAAACTGTTTTTT. Amino acids: CASSPGAAGEKLFF. Full variable domain (outside the CDR3, taken from reference TRBV28 and TRBJ1-4): DVKVTQSSRYLVKRTGEKVFLECVQDMDHENMFWYRQDPGLGLRLIYFSYDVKMKEKGDIPEGYSVSREKKERFSLILESASTNQTSMYLCASSPGAAGEKLFFGSGTQLSVL.

V usage is TRBV9 and J usage is TRBJ2-1; the D gene is possibly TRBD1 (7 bases). Trimming stripped 4 bases from V and 6 bases from J, with 20 bases between. Germline CDR1 reads SGDLS; CDR2 reads YYNGEE. This CDR3 region has 16 residues. The CDR3 here is CASSPRGTAEGNEQFF. The CDR3 DNA is TGTGCCAGCAGCCCTCGTGGGACAGCGGAGGGCAATGAGCAGTTCTTC.

This clone has a single count. This sequence joins TRBV28 and TRBJ2-1; D is unclear. The CDR3 has 14 residues. Trimming took off 3 bases at V and 1 base at J, with 7 bases between the two ends. The germline V gene has CDR1 MDHEN and CDR2 SYDVKM. This CDR3 reads CASSLGPSYNEQFF. The CDR3 DNA reads as TGTGCCAGCAGTTTGGGCCCTTCCTACAATGAGCAGTTCTTC.

This sequence joins TRBV6-1 and TRBJ2-5; 8 bases map to TRBD2. This CDR3 comprises 17 residues. V was clipped by 6 bases and J by 5 bases; unmatched bases: 17. CDR1 and CDR2 (germline): MNHNS, SASEGT. Here the CDR3 DNA reads TGTGCCAGCAGCGAATTTTTTACCGGGACTAGACGGGAGACCCAGTACTTC. It codes for CASSEFFTGTRRETQYF.

The rearrangement uses TRBV2 and TRBJ2-5; 8 nucleotides match TRBD2. Germline V gene lookup returns CDR1 SNHLY and CDR2 FYNNEI. The CDR3 spans 16 residues. J lost 9 bases, V lost 5 bases, and 17 bases had no gene match. CDR3 bases: TGTGCCAGCAGTAGAACCGTGGCGGGAGGCCTAAGGGCCCAGTACTTC. It encodes CASSRTVAGGLRAQYF.

The chain employs TRBV7-9 and TRBJ2-2; the D gene is possibly TRBD2 (6 bases). Trimming removed 5 bases from V and 0 bases from J, with 16 bases in between. CDR1 SEHNR and CDR2 FQNEAQ come from the germline V gene (reference sequence). This CDR3 has 17 amino acids. The DNA of the CDR3 is TGTGCCAGCAGCCCCGCGTCGGGACTCACGAACACCGGGGAGCTGTTTTTT. Protein sequence: CASSPASGLTNTGELFF.

J is TRBJ2-3 and V is TRBV14; 10 bases are shared with TRBD2. CDR3 length: 17 amino acids. Per germline, CDR1 SGHDN and CDR2 FVKESK. After removal of 1 base from V and 5 bases from J, the junction contained 9 bases not matched to a gene. In DNA, the CDR3 is TGTGCCAGCAGCCAAGTAGAGAGCGGGAGGGCCGGAGATACGCAGTATTTT. This sequence encodes CASSQVESGRAGDTQYF.

A single count supports this clone. This chain joins TRBV5-1 and TRBJ2-7, with 10 bases identical to TRBD1. CDR3 length: 17 residues. Germline CDR1 is SGHRS and CDR2 is YFSETQ. V lost 2 bases to trimming and J lost 5 bases; unmatched junction nucleotides: 13. CDR3 sequence: CASSFRNSGTGVNEQYF. Written as DNA, the CDR3 is TGCGCCAGCAGCTTCAGGAACTCCGGGACAGGGGTAAACGAGCAGTACTTC.

The rearrangement uses TRBV18 and TRBJ2-1; 10 bases match TRBD2. The CDR3 contains 18 residues. V was pared by 3 bases and J by 0 bases, with 8 bases of the junction left unmatched. Germline assignment: CDR1 KGHSH and CDR2 LQKENI. CDR3: CASSPSGLALSSYNEQFF. In nucleotides, the CDR3 is TGTGCCAGCTCACCTTCGGGACTAGCGCTGAGCTCCTACAATGAGCAGTTCTTC.

V and J are TRBV6-5 and TRBJ2-3; possible D gene TRBD1, 6 bases. The CDR3 is made up of 15 amino acids. Germline V gene sequence: CDR1 MNHEY, CDR2 SVGAGI. V lost 5 bases and J 0 bases, leaving 12 bases between the germline ends. This CDR3 is CASSPRGISTDTQYF. CDR3 DNA sequence: TGTGCCAGCAGTCCTAGGGGGATAAGCACAGATACGCAGTATTTT.

This clone was counted only a few times. This rearrangement joins TRBV5-1 to TRBJ2-4, with 8 bases fitting TRBD1. Germline lookup yields CDR1 SGHRS and CDR2 YFSETQ. There are 14 residues in the CDR3. The V and J ends lost 4 bases and 4 bases, in that order; junction bases with no gene match: 4. CDR3 sequence (DNA): TGCGCCAGCAGCCCAGGGGGCTGGAAAAACATTCAGTACTTC. As protein: CASSPGGWKNIQYF.

The chain employs TRBV7-8 and TRBJ1-1; unclear D gene. The CDR3 has 13 amino acids. The germline gives CDR1 SGHVS, CDR2 FQNEAQ. V gave up 0 bases and J gave up 1 base, with 3 bases separating them. CDR3 bases: TGTGCCAGCAGCTTAGCGGAGAACACTGAAGCTTTCTTT. Its translation: CASSLAENTEAFF.

The chain joins TRBV5-6 to TRBJ2-7; D is undetermined. Germline V CDR1 and CDR2: SGHDT, YYEEEE. V was cut by 1 base and J by 5 bases, with 13 bases left in between. This CDR3 is built from 14 residues. The CDR3 DNA follows: TGTGCCAGCAGCTTGTCGGGCAGGCTCCACGAGCAGTACTTC. Protein: CASSLSGRLHEQYF.

V and J are TRBV7-8 and TRBJ2-5, with D possibly matching TRBD2 (6 bases). V lost 6 bases and J lost 2, with 10 bases in between. Per the germline V gene, CDR1 is SGHVS and CDR2 is FQNEAQ. CDR3 length equals 13 residues. The chain's CDR3 is CASRIGTQETQYF. The CDR3 DNA reads TGTGCCAGCAGGATCGGGACTCAAGAGACCCAGTACTTC. Complete variable domain (other parts from reference TRBV7-8 and TRBJ2-5): GAGVSQSPRYKVAKRGQDVALRCDPISGHVSLFWYQQALGQGPEFLTYFQNEAQLDKSGLPSDRFFAERPEGSVSTLKIQRTQQEDSAVYLCASRIGTQETQYFGPGTRLLVL.

This chain's CDR3 is CASSPRGGGYEQYF. In DNA, the CDR3 is TGTGCCAGCAGTCCCCGGGGGGGAGGGTACGAGCAGTACTTC. The genes are TRBV27 and TRBJ2-7; 8 bases fit TRBD2. The ends lost 5 bases at V and 4 bases at J; junction bases unmatched: 7. This CDR3 is 14 amino acids long. CDR1 is MNHEY, CDR2 SMNVEV, per germline (reference sequence).

The chain employs TRBV7-2 and TRBJ2-7; unclear D gene. Germline CDR1 reads SGHTA; CDR2 reads FQGNSA. Trimming pared 5 bases from V and 2 bases from J, leaving 7 bases between. CDR3 size: 12 residues. The CDR3 DNA follows: TGTGCCAGCAGCCTTTACACCTACGAGCAGTACTTC. Protein sequence: CASSLYTYEQYF.

The V gene is TRBV4-1, the J gene TRBJ2-7; 7 bases fit TRBD1. Germline loops: CDR1 MGHRA, CDR2 YSYEKL. This CDR3 is built from 16 residues. V shed 5 bases and J 4 bases; nucleotides not matched to a gene: 14. The CDR3 bases are TGCGCCAGCAGCGATACGGGACAGCCCAGATTATACGAGCAGTACTTC. Encoded protein: CASSDTGQPRLYEQYF.

Concerning this clone itself: Other nucleotide sequences from this sample produce the same CDR3. This chain links TRBV4-1 with TRBJ2-7; the D gene could be TRBD1 or TRBD2 (5 bases each). The V end was cut by 4 bases, the J end by 4 bases, with 17 bases between. Per the germline V gene, CDR1 is MGHRA and CDR2 is YSYEKL. The CDR3 runs 15 residues. This chain's CDR3 is CASSPTGTRGYEQYF. CDR3 sequence (DNA): TGCGCCAGCAGCCCTACAGGAACTCGAGGGTACGAGCAGTACTTC.